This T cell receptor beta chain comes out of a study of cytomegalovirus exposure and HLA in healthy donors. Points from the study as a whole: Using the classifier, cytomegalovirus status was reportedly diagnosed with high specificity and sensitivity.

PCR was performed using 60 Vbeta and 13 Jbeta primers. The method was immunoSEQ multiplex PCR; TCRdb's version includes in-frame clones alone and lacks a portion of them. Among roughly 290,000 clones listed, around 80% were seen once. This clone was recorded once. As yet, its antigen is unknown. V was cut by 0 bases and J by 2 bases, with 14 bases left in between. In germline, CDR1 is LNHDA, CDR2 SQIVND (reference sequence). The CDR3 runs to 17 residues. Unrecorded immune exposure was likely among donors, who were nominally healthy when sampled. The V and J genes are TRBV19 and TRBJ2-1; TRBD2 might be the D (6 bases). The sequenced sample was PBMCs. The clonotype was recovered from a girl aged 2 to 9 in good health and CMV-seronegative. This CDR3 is CASSIDLASVAYNEQFF. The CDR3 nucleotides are TGTGCCAGTAGTATAGATCTAGCTAGCGTGGCCTACAATGAGCAGTTCTTC.